This TCR beta chain was identified during a study of blood T cell repertoires in COVID-19. Clones were sequenced by immunoSEQ multiplex PCR, and TCRdb holds only the in-frame ones, with some missing. The table lists around 120,000 clones, 90% of them singletons. CDR1 SGHTA and CDR2 FQGNSA come from the germline V gene. The V segment lost 3 bases and the J segment 1 base; nucleotides outside the gene matches: 3. The CDR3 covers 16 residues. This chain connects TRBV7-2 to TRBJ2-3; TRBD2 aligns across 11 bases. Sequencing was carried out using peripheral blood. The TCR sequence derives from a man over 45 with active COVID-19. For the CDR3, the DNA is TGTGCCAGCAGCTTTACTAGCGGGAGTGGCACAGATACGCAGTATTTT. Translation gives CASSFTSGSGTDTQYF.